One and the same sample provided the 3 T cell receptor beta chains below, sequenced in a study of blood T cell repertoires in COVID-19 (dated by TCRdb to 2018 to 2020). Library preparation used the immunoSEQ multiplex PCR assay. In its TCRdb copy, this immuneACCESS table keeps in-frame sequences only and misses some clones. Where compared with another copy, unresolved V genes explain less than half of these, and the others have no known cause. In all, the sample holds 85,000 to 95,000 clones, and around nine tenths of those were seen once. Of the sample, approximately 4.1% falls within the top ten clones. The source material was peripheral blood. The receptors stem from a woman aged 50 to 60 in a cohort sampled during active COVID-19.

The gene calls are TRBV2 and TRBJ1-2, with D unresolved. Per germline, CDR1 SNHLY and CDR2 FYNNEI. The CDR3 is 12 amino acids. V was clipped by 5 bases and J by 5 bases, with 9 bases between them. The CDR3 protein is CASSPQTYGYTF. DNA for the CDR3: TGTGCCAGCAGTCCGCAGACTTATGGCTACACCTTC.

J is TRBJ2-2 and V is TRBV27; possibly TRBD2 for D (5 bases). The CDR3 consists of 13 residues. Between the trimmed V and J ends, which lost 4 bases and 7 bases, there was a span of 10 bases. The germline V gene has CDR1 MNHEY and CDR2 SMNVEV (reference sequence). CDR3 DNA sequence: TGTGCCAGCAGTTCCCCCGGAGGCGGGGAGCTGTTTTTT. Amino acids: CASSSPGGGELFF.

The DNA of the CDR3 is TGTGCCAGCAGCCAAGATACTAGCGGGGCCCTAGGCAATGAGCAGTTCTTC. Protein: CASSQDTSGALGNEQFF. The rearrangement joins TRBV4-2 to TRBJ2-1; 10 nucleotides match TRBD2. V trimming: 0 bases; J trimming: 6 bases; junction bases outside the gene matches: 8. The CDR3 loop spans 17 amino acids. The germline CDR1 and CDR2 sequences are LGHNA and YNFKEQ.